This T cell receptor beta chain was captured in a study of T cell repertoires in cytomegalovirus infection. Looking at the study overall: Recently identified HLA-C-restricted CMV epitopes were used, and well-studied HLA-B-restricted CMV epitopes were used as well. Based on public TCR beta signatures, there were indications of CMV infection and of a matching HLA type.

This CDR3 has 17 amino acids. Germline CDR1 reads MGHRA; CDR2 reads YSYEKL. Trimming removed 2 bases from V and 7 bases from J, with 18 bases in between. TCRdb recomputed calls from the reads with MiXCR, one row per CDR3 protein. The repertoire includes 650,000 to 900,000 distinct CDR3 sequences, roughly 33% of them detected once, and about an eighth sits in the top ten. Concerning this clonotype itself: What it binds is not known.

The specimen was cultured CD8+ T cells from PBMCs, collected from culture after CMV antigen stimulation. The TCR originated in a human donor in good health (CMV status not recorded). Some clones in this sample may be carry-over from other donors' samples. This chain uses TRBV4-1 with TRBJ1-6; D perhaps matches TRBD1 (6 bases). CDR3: CASSQTLQGVGNSPLHF. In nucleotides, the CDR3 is TGCGCCAGCAGCCAAACCCTACAGGGAGTAGGCAATTCACCCCTCCACTTT.